Each of the 20 T cell receptor beta chains below was sequenced from the same sample in a study of T cell responses to AZD1222 COVID-19 vaccine. Measured with immunoSEQ multiplex PCR; TCRdb has only the in-frame clones, and not every one. The sample yields about 150,000 clones, over 75% seen once. The sequences come from peripheral blood, collected 28 days after the second AZD1222 dose. Source of these receptors: an adult who received the AZD1222 COVID-19 vaccine.

The rearrangement links TRBV2 to TRBJ2-4; TRBD1 agrees at 8 bases. Trimming took 5 bases from V and 4 from J; bases not matched to a gene: 7. Germline CDR1 is SNHLY and CDR2 is FYNNEI. This CDR3 region has 15 residues. CDR3 nucleotide sequence: TGTGCCAGCAGTCCCCAACGGACAGGGAAAAACATTCAGTACTTC. Its protein is CASSPQRTGKNIQYF.

The chain links TRBV7-9 to TRBJ2-5; 9 positions agree with TRBD2. This CDR3 has 16 residues. V dropped 1 base and J dropped 2; count of bases not matched to a gene: 5. The germline gives CDR1 SEHNR, CDR2 FQNEAQ (reference sequence). The CDR3 sequence: CASSLGSTSGQETQYF. The CDR3 DNA reads as TGTGCCAGCAGCTTAGGGTCGACTAGCGGACAAGAGACCCAGTACTTC.

This chain links TRBV5-1 with TRBJ2-5; D uncertain. The CDR3 extends over 15 amino acids. V lost 1 base and J lost 5, with 15 bases in between. CDR1 is SGHRS, CDR2 YFSETQ, per germline. The DNA for the CDR3 is TGCGCCAGCAGCTTGAGCTCCTGGGTACGGGAGACCCAGTACTTC. Amino acid sequence: CASSLSSWVRETQYF.

In the case of this clone: The same CDR3 arises from other DNA sequences in this sample as well. The rearrangement links TRBV30 to TRBJ1-2; D is unclear. The germline V gene has CDR1 GTSNPN and CDR2 SVGIG (reference sequence). This CDR3 has 11 residues. V gave up 0 bases and J gave up 7 bases, with 6 bases separating them. CDR3 DNA: TGTGCCTGGAGTGTACTGGGTGGCTACACCTTC. Translation gives CAWSVLGGYTF.

V is TRBV7-9 and J is TRBJ1-4; 9 nucleotides line up with TRBD1. This CDR3 spans 14 amino acids. Germline V gene sequence: CDR1 SEHNR, CDR2 FQNEAQ (reference sequence). Trimming cost V 0 bases and J 12 bases; bases outside gene matches: 5. The CDR3 region has the DNA TGTGCCAGCAGCTTAGCGACAGGGGGGCCAGAACTGTTTTTT. This encodes CASSLATGGPELFF.

The chain employs TRBV10-1 and TRBJ1-1; possible D gene TRBD1, 5 bases. CDR1 and CDR2 from the germline V gene are WNHNN and SYGVQD (reference sequence). Between the trimmed V and J ends, which lost 3 bases and 4 bases, there was a span of 12 bases. This CDR3 is 14 amino acids long. The CDR3 DNA reads TGCGCCAGCAGTGAAAGGGGTAGCGGCACTGAAGCTTTCTTT. Its translation: CASSERGSGTEAFF.

The chain links TRBV5-5 to TRBJ2-1, with 10 bases aligning to TRBD2. V was pared by 2 bases and J by 6 bases, with 5 bases of the junction left unmatched. Germline assignment: CDR1 SGHKS and CDR2 YYEKEE (reference sequence). The CDR3 spans 15 residues. The CDR3 DNA is TGTGCCAGCAGCTTAGCGGGAGGGCCCCCCAATGAGCAGTTCTTC. Its protein is CASSLAGGPPNEQFF.

This clone was observed a few times. The chain couples TRBV5-4 to TRBJ1-1; D might be TRBD1 (5 bases). This CDR3 is built from 14 residues. CDR1 and CDR2 from the germline V gene are SGHNT and YYREEE (reference sequence). Trimming removed 2 bases from V and 3 bases from J, with 11 bases in between. The CDR3 is CASSLGWGDTEAFF. The DNA of the CDR3 is TGTGCCAGCAGCTTAGGGTGGGGGGACACTGAAGCTTTCTTT. Together with reference TRBV5-4 and TRBJ1-1, the CDR3 gives the full variable domain: ETGVTQSPTHLIKTRGQQVTLRCSSQSGHNTVSWYQQALGQGPQFIFQYYREEENGRGNFPPRFSGLQFPNYSSELNVNALELDDSALYLCASSLGWGDTEAFFGQGTRLTVV.

Here the CDR3 reads CASSEAQGWPQHF. CDR3 in DNA: TGTGCCAGCAGTGAGGCCCAGGGGTGGCCCCAGCATTTT. V usage is TRBV25-1 and J usage is TRBJ1-5; D possibly corresponds to TRBD1 (6 bases). V was shortened by 3 bases and J by 9 bases, with 12 bases between the two germline ends. In germline, CDR1 is MGHDK, CDR2 SYGVNS. The CDR3 covers 13 residues.

CDR3 residues: CASRQGLLYNEQFF. CDR3 bases: TGCGCCAGCAGGCAGGGGTTACTTTACAATGAGCAGTTCTTC. The chain combines TRBV5-1 with TRBJ2-1, with a tentative D call TRBD1 (6 bases). Germline CDR1 reads SGHRS; CDR2 reads YFSETQ. The CDR3 is 14 amino acids. V lost 5 bases to trimming and J lost 4 bases, with 13 bases between them.

The CDR3 sequence: CSVGLAGGFVEFF. In DNA, the CDR3 is TGCAGCGTTGGACTAGCGGGAGGGTTCGTGGAGTTCTTC. The J gene is TRBJ2-1, the V gene TRBV29-1, with 14 bases fitting TRBD2. Germline CDR1 SQVTM, CDR2 ANQGSEA. The CDR3 totals 13 residues. V lost 4 bases to trimming and J lost 14 bases; unmatched junction nucleotides: 7.

The chain couples TRBV25-1 to TRBJ1-1; D not certain. The germline CDR1 and CDR2 sequences are MGHDK and SYGVNS. The length of the CDR3 is 13 residues. Deletions cut 3 bases from V and 9 bases from J, with 14 bases between. The CDR3 region is CASSDGREGKAFF. Written as DNA, the CDR3 is TGTGCCAGCAGTGATGGGCGTGAGGGTAAAGCTTTCTTT.

This clone was observed once. V and J are TRBV11-2 and TRBJ1-3, with TRBD1 matching over 9 bases. There are 16 residues in the CDR3. The trim removed 2 bases at V and 0 bases at J, leaving 2 bases unmatched. Looked up from germline, CDR1 is SGHAT and CDR2 is FQNNGV. CDR3 region: CASSLRTGVSGNTIYF. As DNA, the CDR3 is TGTGCCAGCAGCTTACGGACAGGGGTCTCTGGAAACACCATATATTTT.

This chain joins TRBV5-6 and TRBJ2-1, with 13 nucleotides matching TRBD2. V shed 3 bases and J 9 bases; nucleotides not matched to a gene: 12. Germline V CDR1 and CDR2: SGHDT, YYEEEE. CDR3 length: 17 residues. DNA for the CDR3: TGTGCCAGCAGCTCAACTCGGACTAGCGGGAGTACAGGTGAGCAGTTCTTC. Protein: CASSSTRTSGSTGEQFF. Complete variable domain (other parts from reference TRBV5-6 and TRBJ2-1): DAGVTQSPTHLIKTRGQQVTLRCSPKSGHDTVSWYQQALGQGPQFIFQYYEEEERQRGNFPDRFSGHQFPNYSSELNVNALLLGDSALYLCASSSTRTSGSTGEQFFGPGTRLTVL.

In this sample, this clone turned up once. In DNA, the CDR3 is TGTGCCAGCAGGGGGCCGGGACAGGGGGCGACATACGGTGAAAAACTGTTTTTT. As protein: CASRGPGQGATYGEKLFF. The chain joins TRBV28 to TRBJ1-4, with TRBD1 identical over 12 bases. With V trimmed by 6 bases and J by 7 bases, 15 bases remained unmatched. The germline V gene has CDR1 MDHEN and CDR2 SYDVKM. The CDR3 length is 18 residues.

The chain has TRBV29-1 and TRBJ2-1, with a tentative D call TRBD2 (6 bases). Looked up from germline, CDR1 is SQVTM and CDR2 is ANQGSEA. V was shortened by 1 base and J by 6 bases, with 7 bases between the two germline ends. This CDR3 is 12 amino acids long. The CDR3 loop is CSVEGTTNEQFF. The CDR3, as DNA: TGCAGCGTTGAAGGGACTACCAATGAGCAGTTCTTC.

V and J are TRBV30 and TRBJ1-5, with D possibly being TRBD1 (5 bases). With 2 bases removed from V and 6 bases from J, the gap between germline ends came to 14 bases. The CDR3 sequence is 14 residues long. Per germline, CDR1 GTSNPN and CDR2 SVGIG (reference sequence). The CDR3: CAWSSTESGQPQHF. The CDR3 bases are TGTGCCTGGAGTTCGACAGAGTCAGGTCAGCCCCAGCATTTT.

This chain joins TRBV6-6 and TRBJ2-7; D gene ambiguous. The CDR3 contains 12 residues. Trimming took off 5 bases at V and 4 bases at J, with 9 bases between the two ends. From germline, CDR1 is MNHNY and CDR2 SVGAGI (reference sequence). CDR3 region: CASSPPGYEQYF. The CDR3 DNA is TGTGCCAGCAGTCCCCCCGGTTACGAGCAGTACTTC.

V usage is TRBV25-1 and J usage is TRBJ1-5; TRBD1 agrees at 7 bases. The length of the CDR3 is 14 residues. V lost 5 bases and J lost 4; bases outside the gene matches: 5. The V gene's germline CDR1 is MGHDK and CDR2 SYGVNS. CDR3 region: CASSSWDRNQPQHF. Written as DNA, the CDR3 is TGTGCCAGCAGTAGCTGGGACAGAAATCAGCCCCAGCATTTT.

This chain uses TRBV19 with TRBJ2-2; TRBD1 matches 8 bases. The CDR3 totals 15 residues. The V gene end was trimmed by 5 bases and the J gene end by 4 bases; junction bases not matched to a gene: 6. CDR1 LNHDA and CDR2 SQIVND come from the germline V gene (reference sequence). CDR3 sequence: CASSLQTGATGELFF. CDR3 sequence (DNA): TGTGCCAGTAGTCTCCAGACAGGGGCCACCGGGGAGCTGTTTTTT.